The T cell receptor (beta chain) described here comes from a study of STAT3 mutations in large granular lymphocyte leukemia. Germline loops: CDR1 SEHNR, CDR2 FQNEAQ (reference sequence). The CDR3 runs to 13 residues. The ends were cut back, 1 base at V and 8 bases at J, with 11 bases in the middle. Study-level results: After therapy, about 30% of the 18 patients switched clonotypes, all new clones STAT3 wild type. Every T-LGLL patient had at least one immunodominant TCRbeta clonotype.

On this clone: No antigen is known for it.

Measured with immunoSEQ multiplex PCR; TCRdb has only the in-frame clones, and not every one. The repertoire holds approximately 1,800 clones, with around 50% as singletons. This rearrangement joins TRBV7-9 to TRBJ1-2; D is unresolved. Sequenced: peripheral blood mononuclear cells. The clonotype originates from a man in his sixties with T-cell large granular lymphocyte leukemia. Some clones in this sample may be carry-over from other donors' samples. The CDR3 sequence is CASSLDGNQGYTF. The CDR3 coding sequence is TGTGCCAGCAGCTTAGACGGGAATCAGGGCTACACCTTC.